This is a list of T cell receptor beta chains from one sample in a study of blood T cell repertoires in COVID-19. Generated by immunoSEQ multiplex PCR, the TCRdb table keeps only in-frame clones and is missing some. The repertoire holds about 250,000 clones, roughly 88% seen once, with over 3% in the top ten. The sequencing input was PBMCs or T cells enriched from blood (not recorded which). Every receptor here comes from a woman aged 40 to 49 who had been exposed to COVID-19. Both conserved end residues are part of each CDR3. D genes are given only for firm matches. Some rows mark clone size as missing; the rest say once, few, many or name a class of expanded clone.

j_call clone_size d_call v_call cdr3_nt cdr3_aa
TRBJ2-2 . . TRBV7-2 TGTGCCAGCAGCGGACACCGGGACATAGCCACCGGGGAGCTGTTTTTT CASSGHRDIATGELFF
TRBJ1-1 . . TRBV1 TGCACCAGCAGCCAAGTTTTTGGTGCGGGGCTGGGCACTGAAGCTTTCTTT CTSSQVFGAGLGTEAFF
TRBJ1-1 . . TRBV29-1 TGCAGCGCAGTTGACAGGTGGAACACTGAAGCTTTCTTT CSAVDRWNTEAFF
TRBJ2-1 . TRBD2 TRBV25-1 TGTGCCAGCAGTGAATGGGGGGGTTACAATGAGCAGTTCTTC CASSEWGGYNEQFF
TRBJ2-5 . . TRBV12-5 TGTGCTAGTGGTTCTGAGCTGACCCAGTACTTC CASGSELTQYF
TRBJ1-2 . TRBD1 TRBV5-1 TGCGCCAGCAGCTTGGAGTCAGGGGGCAAAAATGGCTACACCTTC CASSLESGGKNGYTF
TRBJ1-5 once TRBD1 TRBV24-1 TGTGCCACCAGTGAAGGACAGGGGGAGGGGAATCAGCCCCAGCATTTT CATSEGQGEGNQPQHF
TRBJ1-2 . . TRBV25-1 TGTGCCAGCAGTGGTACGGGAGAATCTAACTATGGCTACACCTTC CASSGTGESNYGYTF
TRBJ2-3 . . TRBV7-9 TGTGCCAGCACCTTGTGGGGCGGTGATACGCAGTATTTT CASTLWGGDTQYF
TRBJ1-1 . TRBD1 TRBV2 TGTGCCAGCGACAGGGGCCCCATGAACACTGAAGCTTTCTTT CASDRGPMNTEAFF
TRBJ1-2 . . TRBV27 TGTGCCAGCAGTCCAGCGGGTATCAACTATGGCTACACCTTC CASSPAGINYGYTF
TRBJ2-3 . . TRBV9 TGTGCCAGCAGCGTTCAAAGACAGGGCACAGATACGCAGTATTTT CASSVQRQGTDTQYF
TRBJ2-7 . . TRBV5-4 TGTGCCAGCAGAAGACAGGGAGGCTCCTACGAGCAGTACTTC CASRRQGGSYEQYF
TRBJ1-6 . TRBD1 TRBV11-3 TGTGCCAGCAGCTTGGTGACAGGGACACCCTATAATTCACCCCTCCACTTT CASSLVTGTPYNSPLHF
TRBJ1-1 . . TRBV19 TGTGCCAGTAGTATGCGGGGGCGATTGAGAACTGAAGCTTTCTTT CASSMRGRLRTEAFF
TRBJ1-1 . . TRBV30 TGTGCCTGGAGTGTACGAGGGGCGGGGAAGACTGAAGCTTTCTTT CAWSVRGAGKTEAFF
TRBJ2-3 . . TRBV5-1 TGTGCCAGCAGCAACACGGGAGGCACAGATACGCAGTATTTT CASSNTGGTDTQYF